One and the same sample provided the 5 T cell receptor beta chains below, sequenced in a study of immune evolution from preneoplasia to lung adenocarcinoma. Produced via immunoSEQ multiplex PCR; TCRdb's table is partial and in-frame only. The sample shows about 4,900 clones, 76% of them seen only once. The sample consisted of FFPE minimally invasive lung adenocarcinoma tissue. Every receptor here comes from a person aged 70 to 80 with lung adenocarcinoma.

The chain has TRBV7-6 and TRBJ1-2; the match to TRBD1 covers 9 bases. V gave up 2 bases and J gave up 8 bases; unmatched junction bases: 3. The germline V gene has CDR1 SGHVS and CDR2 FNYEAQ. The CDR3 runs 13 residues. CDR3 amino acids: CASSLRTGEGYTF. For the CDR3, the DNA is TGTGCCAGCAGCTTACGGACAGGGGAAGGCTACACCTTC.

The V call is TRBV4-3, the J call TRBJ2-1, with D unresolved. V gave up 0 bases and J gave up 2 bases, with 8 bases separating them. The germline gives CDR1 LGHNA, CDR2 YSLEER. This CDR3 contains 15 residues. The CDR3 sequence is CASSQDAATYNEQFF. DNA for the CDR3: TGCGCCAGCAGCCAAGATGCGGCCACCTACAATGAGCAGTTCTTC.

V and J are TRBV19 and TRBJ2-3; D is possibly TRBD1 (6 bases). This CDR3 region has 14 residues. Trimming pared 5 bases from V and 0 bases from J, leaving 9 bases between. The germline V gene has CDR1 LNHDA and CDR2 SQIVND (reference sequence). The CDR3 spells CASSGTLSTDTQYF. CDR3 nucleotides: TGTGCCAGTAGTGGGACACTTAGCACAGATACGCAGTATTTT. Full variable domain (remainder filled in from reference TRBV19 and TRBJ2-3): DGGITQSPKYLFRKEGQNVTLSCEQNLNHDAMYWYRQDPGQGLRLIYYSQIVNDFQKGDIAEGYSVSREKKESFPLTVTSAQKNPTAFYLCASSGTLSTDTQYFGPGTRLTVL.

As DNA, the CDR3 is TGTGCCAGCAGCCTTTGGACAGGGACGAACACTGAAGCTTTCTTT. The encoded protein is CASSLWTGTNTEAFF. The chain links TRBV7-2 to TRBJ1-1; the match to TRBD1 covers 8 bases. CDR1 SGHTA and CDR2 FQGNSA come from the germline V gene. The trim removed 5 bases at V and 1 base at J, leaving 6 bases unmatched. The CDR3 sequence is 15 residues long.

The rearrangement links TRBV7-2 to TRBJ2-7, with TRBD1 matching over 8 bases. The CDR3 contains 14 residues. The germline V gene encodes CDR1 SGHTA and CDR2 FQGNSA. J lost 6 bases, V lost 6 bases, and 10 bases had no gene match. The DNA of the CDR3 is TGTGCCAGCAGACCCAGGGGGCCGCGGGGCGAGCAGTACTTC. This gives the protein CASRPRGPRGEQYF.